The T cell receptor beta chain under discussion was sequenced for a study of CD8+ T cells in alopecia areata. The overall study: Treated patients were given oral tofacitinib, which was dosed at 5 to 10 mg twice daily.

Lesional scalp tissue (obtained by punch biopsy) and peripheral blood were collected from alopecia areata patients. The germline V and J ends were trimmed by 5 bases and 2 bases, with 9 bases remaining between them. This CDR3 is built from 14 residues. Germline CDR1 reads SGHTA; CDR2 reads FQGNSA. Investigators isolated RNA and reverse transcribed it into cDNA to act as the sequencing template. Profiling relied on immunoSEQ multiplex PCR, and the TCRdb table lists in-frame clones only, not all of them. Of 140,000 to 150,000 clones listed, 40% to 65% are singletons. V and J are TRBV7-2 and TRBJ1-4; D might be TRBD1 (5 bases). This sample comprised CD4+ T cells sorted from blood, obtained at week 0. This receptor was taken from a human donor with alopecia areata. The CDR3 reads CASSLRATNEKLFF. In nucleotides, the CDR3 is TGTGCCAGCAGCCTCAGGGCGACTAATGAAAAACTGTTTTTT.